The entry below describes one T cell receptor beta chain. Its antigen is not identified. This sample is part of a study of cytomegalovirus exposure and HLA in healthy donors. Study outcomes and limitations: TCR clusters originating in the first cohort tended to co-occur in the roughly 120 validation repertoires, according to a later analysis. The study designated 164 TCR beta chains cytomegalovirus-associated.

Only in-frame clones appear in the TCRdb table, and some are missing; sequencing was by immunoSEQ multiplex PCR. The sample yields 100,000 to 150,000 clones, roughly 87% seen once. CDR1 SNHLY and CDR2 FYNNEI come from the germline V gene. V trimming: 8 bases; J trimming: 1 base; junction bases outside the gene matches: 6. The CDR3 contains 15 residues. The sequencing sample was made of PBMCs. The receptor's source is a woman aged 18-29 years in good health and CMV-seronegative. The chain has TRBV2 and TRBJ2-3, with TRBD1 identical over 10 bases. The CDR3 sequence is CASRGTGEGTDTQYF. The CDR3, as DNA: TGTGCCAGCCGAGGGACAGGGGAAGGCACAGATACGCAGTATTTT.